The 20 T cell receptor beta chains below were found in one sample sequenced in a study of T cell repertoires in cytomegalovirus infection. TCRdb re-called the reads with MiXCR, one entry per CDR3 protein. Counted here are 490,000 or so distinct CDR3 sequences, over 9% occurring once; the ten biggest clones make up 9.5% to 13%. Sequenced sample: PBMCs. These receptors were taken from a human donor in good health (CMV status not recorded). Some clones in this sample may be carry-over from other donors' samples.

Many counts were recorded for this clonotype. The chain carries TRBV27 and TRBJ2-7; 12 bases match TRBD2. CDR1 is MNHEY, CDR2 SMNVEV, per germline (reference sequence). V was clipped by 4 bases and J by 3 bases; unmatched bases: 1. The CDR3 loop spans 14 amino acids. The DNA for the CDR3 is TGTGCCAGCAGTTGGGGACTAGCGGGCTACGAGCAGTACTTC. This encodes CASSWGLAGYEQYF.

In this sample, this clonotype turned up many times. This rearrangement joins TRBV5-1 to TRBJ2-1; 10 bases map to TRBD2. The V segment lost 3 bases and the J segment 5 bases; nucleotides outside the gene matches: 5. CDR1 and CDR2 (germline): SGHRS, YFSETQ. The CDR3 totals 15 residues. For the CDR3, the DNA is TGCGCCAGCAGCTCCCTAGCGGGAGTTAACAATGAGCAGTTCTTC. It codes for CASSSLAGVNNEQFF.

This clonotype was observed a handful of times. The chain links TRBV12-3 or TRBV12-4 to TRBJ1-5, with a tentative D call TRBD1 (6 bases). The V and J ends lost 9 bases and 2 bases respectively, with 17 bases between them. The CDR3 is made up of 15 amino acids. CDR3 region: CASSRGRMGNQPQHF. CDR3 sequence (DNA): TGTGCCAGTTCCCGGGGGCGTATGGGCAATCAGCCCCAGCATTTT.

The gene calls are TRBV3-1 and TRBJ2-7, with TRBD1 matching 7 bases. Unmatched junction bases numbered 5, after V lost 1 base and J lost 5 bases. The CDR3 runs to 14 residues. CDR1 is LGHDT, CDR2 YNNKEL, per germline (reference sequence). The CDR3 region has the DNA TGTGCCAGCAGCCAAGTGACAGGGACCCACGAGCAGTACTTC. The encoded protein is CASSQVTGTHEQYF.

This chain uses TRBV19 with TRBJ2-6; D assignment may be TRBD1 or TRBD2 (5 bases each). The germline V gene encodes CDR1 LNHDA and CDR2 SQIVND (reference sequence). The CDR3 extends over 18 amino acids. Trimming pared 3 bases from V and 0 bases from J, leaving 15 bases between. In nucleotides, the CDR3 is TGTGCCAGTAGTATCTTCGGGACCCGTAGCTCTGGGGCCAACGTCCTGACTTTC. As protein: CASSIFGTRSSGANVLTF.

This clonotype was counted many times. The chain recombines TRBV10-3 with TRBJ2-1; tentatively, D is TRBD1 (6 bases). The CDR3 has 13 amino acids. Germline CDR1 is ENHRY and CDR2 is SYGVKD. Trimming took off 6 bases at V and 9 bases at J, with 15 bases between the two ends. The CDR3 region has the DNA TGTGCCATCAGCCTGGACAGACTCGGTGAGCAGTTCTTC. Translated: CAISLDRLGEQFF.

This chain links TRBV19 with TRBJ1-6; D is perhaps TRBD1 (5 bases). Trimming pared 6 bases from V and 4 bases from J, leaving 13 bases between. Germline CDR1 LNHDA, CDR2 SQIVND (reference sequence). The CDR3 covers 15 residues. In DNA, the CDR3 is TGTGCCAGTAGGACCACGACAGCTTATAATTCACCCCTCCACTTT. It yields the protein CASRTTTAYNSPLHF.

This clonotype was seen many times. This chain links TRBV11-3 with TRBJ2-7; perhaps TRBD1 as D (5 bases). Trimming took 6 bases from V and 1 from J, leaving 13 bases between them. Germline lookup yields CDR1 SGHNT and CDR2 YENEEA. The CDR3 has 14 residues. The CDR3 sequence is CASSSDSLSYEQYF. The CDR3, as DNA: TGTGCCAGCAGTTCCGACAGCCTGTCCTACGAGCAGTACTTC.

This clonotype was seen at least ten times. The rearrangement uses TRBV7-6 and TRBJ2-1; weak D call: TRBD1 (6 bases). From germline, CDR1 is SGHVS and CDR2 FNYEAQ. V lost 5 bases and J lost 3, with 8 bases in between. This CDR3 region has 13 residues. The CDR3 sequence: CASSADSYNEQFF. CDR3 nucleotide sequence: TGTGCCAGCAGCGCGGACAGCTACAATGAGCAGTTCTTC.

Here the CDR3 reads CSAPQGQGRGQETQYF. The CDR3 DNA reads as TGCAGTGCCCCCCAGGGACAGGGGCGGGGGCAAGAGACCCAGTACTTC. The gene calls are TRBV20-1 and TRBJ2-5; 10 bases agree with TRBD1. This CDR3 region has 16 residues. Germline loops: CDR1 DFQATT, CDR2 SNEGSKA (reference sequence). V lost 6 bases and J lost 2; bases outside the gene matches: 12.

This clonotype was seen many times. The chain carries TRBV20-1 and TRBJ2-3; D might be TRBD2 (6 bases). The ends were cut back, 3 bases at V and 3 bases at J, with 16 bases in the middle. Germline assignment: CDR1 DFQATT and CDR2 SNEGSKA (reference sequence). This CDR3 is built from 15 residues. The CDR3 spells CSASASGVATDTQYF. CDR3 coding DNA: TGCAGTGCTAGTGCTTCGGGGGTTGCTACAGATACGCAGTATTTT.

This clonotype was seen at least ten times. The chain uses TRBV19 and TRBJ2-1; 7 nucleotides align to TRBD1. Germline V gene data show CDR1 as LNHDA and CDR2 as SQIVND (reference sequence). The CDR3 covers 15 residues. V gave up 5 bases and J gave up 1 base; unmatched junction bases: 5. CDR3 coding DNA: TGTGCCAGTAGTGCGACAGGGACGTCCTACAATGAGCAGTTCTTC. It encodes CASSATGTSYNEQFF.

The sample holds many counts of this clonotype. V is TRBV7-9 and J is TRBJ2-1; TRBD1 aligns across 10 bases. The V segment lost 0 bases and the J segment 1 base; nucleotides outside the gene matches: 9. The CDR3 totals 19 residues. The germline V gene encodes CDR1 SEHNR and CDR2 FQNEAQ (reference sequence). The CDR3 here is CASSLALTGTGVSYNEQFF. The CDR3 coding sequence is TGTGCCAGCAGCTTAGCCTTGACCGGGACAGGGGTTTCCTACAATGAGCAGTTCTTC.

This clonotype was recorded at least ten times. V and J are TRBV6-2 or TRBV6-3 and TRBJ2-2; tentatively, D is TRBD2 (5 bases). The germline CDR1 and CDR2 sequences are MNHEY and SVGEGT. CDR3 length: 17 residues. Trimming took off 5 bases at V and 0 bases at J, with 16 bases between the two ends. CDR3 residues: CASSHLGGGPNTGELFF. CDR3 DNA sequence: TGTGCCAGCAGTCACCTAGGAGGAGGACCGAACACCGGGGAGCTGTTTTTT.

The rearrangement joins TRBV28 to TRBJ1-1; D not certain. Germline assignment: CDR1 MDHEN and CDR2 SYDVKM. The CDR3 has 13 amino acids. Deletions cut 4 bases from V and 1 base from J, with 7 bases between. Here the CDR3 DNA reads TGTGCCAGCAGTTCCACCAAGAACACTGAAGCTTTCTTT. It is translated as CASSSTKNTEAFF.

The genes are TRBV29-1 and TRBJ1-1; D uncertain. V was cut by 6 bases and J by 1 base, with 12 bases left in between. Looked up from germline, CDR1 is SQVTM and CDR2 is ANQGSEA. The CDR3 is 13 residues long. The CDR3 DNA reads TGCAGCGTCAAACCGGGGTGGAACACTGAAGCTTTCTTT. This sequence encodes CSVKPGWNTEAFF.

This clonotype was observed a few times. This sequence joins TRBV30 and TRBJ1-2, with D possibly being TRBD1 (6 bases). Trimming took off 3 bases at V and 11 bases at J, with 16 bases between the two ends. The CDR3 runs to 12 residues. CDR1 and CDR2 from the germline V gene are GTSNPN and SVGIG (reference sequence). In DNA, the CDR3 is TGTGCCTGGAGGCCCCCGGGGGGCGCGTACACCTTC. Translated: CAWRPPGGAYTF.

This clonotype showed up many times. The V gene is TRBV7-9, the J gene TRBJ1-4; the D gene is possibly TRBD1 (5 bases). V lost 3 bases to trimming and J lost 7 bases, with 12 bases between them. Germline-derived CDR1 and CDR2 are SEHNR and FQNEAQ (reference sequence). CDR3 length: 14 amino acids. The CDR3 nucleotides read TGTGCCAGCAGCTTGGGGGTTAGAAGTGAAAAACTGTTTTTT. Its translation is CASSLGVRSEKLFF.

This clonotype has at least ten counts. V gene TRBV7-2 combines with J gene TRBJ1-3; 7 bases line up with TRBD1. This CDR3 is 16 amino acids long. Germline trimming cut 5 bases from V and 3 bases from J; bases unmatched to any gene: 10. Germline values: CDR1 SGHTA, CDR2 FQGNSA. CDR3 region: CASSLTPRQGGNTIYF. For the CDR3, the DNA is TGTGCCAGCAGCCTAACCCCTCGACAGGGTGGAAACACCATATATTTT.

This clonotype appeared many times. V gene TRBV7-9 combines with J gene TRBJ1-5; D perhaps matches TRBD1 (6 bases). Trimming stripped 5 bases from V and 9 bases from J, with 17 bases between. The CDR3 totals 14 residues. In germline, CDR1 is SEHNR, CDR2 FQNEAQ (reference sequence). CDR3 nucleotide sequence: TGTGCCAGCAGCCCGCAGGGGTCCGATTGGCCCCAGCATTTT. This encodes CASSPQGSDWPQHF.